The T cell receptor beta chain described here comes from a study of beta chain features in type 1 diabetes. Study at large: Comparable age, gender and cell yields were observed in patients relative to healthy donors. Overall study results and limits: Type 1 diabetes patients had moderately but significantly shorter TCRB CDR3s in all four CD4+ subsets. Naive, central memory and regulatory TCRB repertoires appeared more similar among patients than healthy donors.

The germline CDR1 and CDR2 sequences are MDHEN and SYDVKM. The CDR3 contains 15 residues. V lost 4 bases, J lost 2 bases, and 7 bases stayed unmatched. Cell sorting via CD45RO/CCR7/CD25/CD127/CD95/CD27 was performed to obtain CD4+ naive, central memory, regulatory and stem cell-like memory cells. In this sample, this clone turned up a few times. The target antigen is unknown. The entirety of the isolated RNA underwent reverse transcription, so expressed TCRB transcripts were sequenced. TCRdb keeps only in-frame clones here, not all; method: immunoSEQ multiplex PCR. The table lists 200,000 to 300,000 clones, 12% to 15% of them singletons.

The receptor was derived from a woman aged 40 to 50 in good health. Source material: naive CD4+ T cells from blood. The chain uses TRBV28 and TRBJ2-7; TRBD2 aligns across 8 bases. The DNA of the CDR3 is TGTGCCAGCAGTTCGGCGGCGGGGGGACCCTACGAGCAGTACTTC. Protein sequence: CASSSAAGGPYEQYF.